This T cell receptor beta chain derives from a study of blood T cell repertoires in COVID-19. Across the study: Some COVID-19 samples were acute and others convalescent; all came from the United States, Italy and Spain. The analysed material was cDNA or gDNA that came from T cells, B-cell-depleted T cells, or PBMCs.

Authors' analysis steps: Amplification of reference gene primers was used by the study to estimate nucleated cell counts. Clones were sequenced by immunoSEQ multiplex PCR, and TCRdb holds only the in-frame ones, with some missing. Clone size and V and J calls were adopted from that table, with D and trimming inferred from the DNA. The sample yields fewer than 95,000 clones, about 85% seen once. CDR1 and CDR2 (germline): SEHNR, FQNEAQ (reference sequence). This CDR3 contains 15 residues. V lost 0 bases, J lost 8 bases, and 7 bases stayed unmatched. The sequencing input was peripheral blood. The receptor was derived from a male donor with acute or convalescent COVID-19. This sequence joins TRBV7-9 and TRBJ1-2, with 9 bases fitting TRBD1. The CDR3 nucleotides read TGTGCCAGCAGCTTAGCAGGGACAGGGCATGTCGGCTACACCTTC. Amino acids: CASSLAGTGHVGYTF.